Listed below are T cell receptor beta chains from one sample, sequenced in a study of blood T cell repertoires in COVID-19. Produced via immunoSEQ multiplex PCR; TCRdb's table is partial and in-frame only. The table records roughly 130,000 clones, approximately 83% of them present only once. Sequencing input: peripheral blood. The receptors originated from a woman between 45 and 60 years old with acute or convalescent COVID-19. The CDR3 runs from the conserved cysteine through the conserved F or W. Each record gives: D gene, J gene, V gene, clone size, CDR3 length, CDR3 protein, CDR3 DNA. The D gene is left open where the match is weak. Size tells how often a clone was seen (once, few, many) or the class of an expanded clone, and some rows leave it out.

>.|TRBJ1-1|TRBV7-9|.|16
CASSFGGAGGNTEAFF
TGTGCCAGCAGCTTTGGGGGAGCCGGGGGGAACACTGAAGCTTTCTTT
>.|TRBJ2-4|TRBV25-1|.|12
CASRDSQGLQYF
TGTGCCAGCAGGGACAGTCAGGGCCTTCAGTACTTC
>.|TRBJ2-3|TRBV11-2|.|16
CASSPVNGRGTDTQYF
TGTGCCAGCAGCCCCGTCAACGGGAGAGGCACAGATACGCAGTATTTT
>TRBD2|TRBJ2-5|TRBV9|.|17
CASSVDLSGGFQETQYF
TGTGCCAGCAGCGTAGATCTTAGCGGGGGCTTCCAAGAGACCCAGTACTTC
>TRBD1|TRBJ1-1|TRBV7-9|.|14
CASSLDRLNTEAFF
TGTGCCAGCAGCCTGGACAGGTTGAACACTGAAGCTTTCTTT
>TRBD1|TRBJ1-1|TRBV11-2|.|14
CASHSATGGSEAFF
TGTGCCAGCCATTCCGCTACAGGGGGGTCTGAAGCTTTCTTT
>TRBD2|TRBJ2-5|TRBV5-1|.|14
CASSPSLAGETQYF
TGCGCCAGCAGCCCATCACTAGCGGGGGAGACCCAGTACTTC
>TRBD2|TRBJ2-3|TRBV4-1|.|16
CASSQSGTKGVDTQYF
TGCGCCAGCAGCCAATCCGGGACTAAAGGGGTAGATACGCAGTATTTT
>TRBD1|TRBJ2-1|TRBV19|few|15
CASSIDSGGYNEQFF
TGTGCCAGTAGTATAGATTCAGGGGGCTACAATGAGCAGTTCTTC
>.|TRBJ2-1|TRBV4-1|.|16
CASSPIQGLGYNEQFF
TGCGCCAGCAGCCCTATACAGGGTCTGGGGTACAATGAGCAGTTCTTC
>TRBD1|TRBJ1-4|TRBV2|.|15
CASRAPGQFNEKLFF
TGTGCCAGCAGGGCTCCGGGACAGTTTAATGAAAAACTGTTTTTT
>TRBD1|TRBJ1-6|TRBV5-1|once|18
CASSSSSTGGGDNSPLHF
TGCGCCAGCAGCTCCAGTTCGACAGGGGGCGGGGATAATTCACCCCTCCACTTT
>TRBD1|TRBJ1-6|TRBV3-1/TRBV3-2|few|17
CASSPYSSMTGDSPLHF
TGTGCCAGCAGCCCCTATTCCTCCATGACAGGGGACTCACCCCTCCACTTT
>.|TRBJ1-5|TRBV19|.|13
CASSAQGYEAQHF
TGTGCCAGTAGTGCTCAGGGTTATGAGGCCCAGCATTTT